What follows are 7 T cell receptor beta chains derived from one specimen sequenced in a study of T-cell reconstitution after alpha-beta-depleted transplantation in children. Researchers prepared the TCRbeta library using unique molecular identifiers, the study reports. TCRdb re-called the PCR reads through MiXCR, storing one row per CDR3 protein. The sample contains 500,000 to 600,000 distinct CDR3 sequences, roughly a quarter of which appear only once. The source material was PBMCs, sampled before TCRalphabeta/CD19-depleted stem cell transplant. The receptors here all came from a boy under three years old with Wiskott-Aldrich syndrome, due to receive a stem cell transplant.

This clonotype was recorded a few times. The chain is built from TRBV5-1 and TRBJ2-7; D not resolved. The germline V gene has CDR1 SGHRS and CDR2 YFSETQ. The CDR3 spans 14 residues. Trimming pared 6 bases from V and 3 bases from J, leaving 16 bases between. The CDR3 is CASMGNPKGYEQYF. CDR3 bases: TGCGCCAGCATGGGTAACCCCAAGGGCTACGAGCAGTACTTC.

V usage is TRBV20-1 and J usage is TRBJ2-5, with 11 bases lining up with TRBD2. The trim removed 6 bases at V and 7 bases at J, leaving 10 bases unmatched. This CDR3 contains 14 residues. Germline V CDR1 and CDR2: DFQATT, SNEGSKA (reference sequence). DNA for the CDR3: TGCAGTGCCCTCGGGACTAGCGGTGCGTGGACCCAGTACTTC. Translating gives CSALGTSGAWTQYF.

This clonotype was counted between two and nine times. J is TRBJ1-2 and V is TRBV12-3 or TRBV12-4; 9 bases map to TRBD1. The V and J ends lost 6 bases and 3 bases, in that order; junction bases with no gene match: 11. This CDR3 is 16 amino acids long. CDR3 bases: TGTGCCAGCAGAATTATTCCGGGACAGGGTCACTATGGCTACACCTTC. Its translation is CASRIIPGQGHYGYTF.

The chain is built from TRBV25-1 and TRBJ1-5; 7 nucleotides line up with TRBD1. The germline V gene has CDR1 MGHDK and CDR2 SYGVNS. Losses at the gene ends were 4 bases for V and 3 bases for J; bases not matched to a gene: 3. This CDR3 region has 14 residues. DNA of the CDR3: TGTGCCAGCAGTGCAGGGGGGCCCAATCAGCCCCAGCATTTT. This translates into CASSAGGPNQPQHF. Supplemented by reference TRBV25-1 and TRBJ1-5, the full variable domain reads EADIYQTPRYLVIGTGKKITLECSQTMGHDKMYWYQQDPGMELHLIHYSYGVNSTEKGDLSSESTVSRIRTEHFPLTLESARPSHTSQYLCASSAGGPNQPQHFGDGTRLSIL.

The chain employs TRBV20-1 and TRBJ2-1; 7 bases line up with TRBD2. This CDR3 is 16 amino acids long. Germline values: CDR1 DFQATT, CDR2 SNEGSKA (reference sequence). The junction had 10 bases not matched to a gene; V was cut back by 1 base and J by 4 bases. DNA for the CDR3: TGCAGTGCTAGAGGGAAGCGAGCGGGAAGGTACAATGAGCAGTTCTTC. It codes for CSARGKRAGRYNEQFF.

This clonotype has only a few counts. The rearrangement uses TRBV5-1 and TRBJ2-6; TRBD1 might be the D (5 bases). This CDR3 is 16 amino acids long. Looked up from germline, CDR1 is SGHRS and CDR2 is YFSETQ. The V and J ends lost 4 bases and 0 bases respectively, with 11 bases between them. The CDR3 loop is CASSASGYSGANVLTF. The CDR3 nucleotides read TGCGCCAGCAGCGCTTCAGGGTACTCTGGGGCCAACGTCCTGACTTTC. Variable domain in full (rest from reference TRBV5-1 and TRBJ2-6): KAGVTQTPRYLIKTRGQQVTLSCSPISGHRSVSWYQQTPGQGLQFLFEYFSETQRNKGNFPGRFSGRQFSNSRSEMNVSTLELGDSALYLCASSASGYSGANVLTFGAGSRLTVL.

This clonotype showed up just a few times. The chain carries TRBV12-3 or TRBV12-4 and TRBJ2-1; D is unclear. V gave up 0 bases and J gave up 9 bases, with 6 bases separating them. The CDR3 is 12 residues long. Written as DNA, the CDR3 is TGTGCCAGCAGTTTAGCGCTGAGTGAGCAGTTCTTC. Its protein product is CASSLALSEQFF.